These 28 T cell receptor beta chains originate from one sample sequenced in a study of blood T cell repertoires in COVID-19. Clones were sequenced by immunoSEQ multiplex PCR, and TCRdb holds only the in-frame ones, with some missing. The sample lists roughly 89,000 clones, 75% to 90% seen once, with 9% to 12% in the top ten. The sequencing sample was made of peripheral blood. The receptors were sampled from a woman aged 70-85 years with acute or convalescent COVID-19.

The chain employs TRBV5-5 and TRBJ2-1; 13 nucleotides line up with TRBD2. The junction had 7 bases not matched to a gene; V was cut back by 4 bases and J by 9 bases. The CDR3 has 15 amino acids. Per germline, CDR1 SGHKS and CDR2 YYEKEE (reference sequence). The CDR3 DNA sequence: TGTGCCAGCAGCGCGACTAGCGGGGGGAATAGTGAGCAGTTCTTC. Translating it yields CASSATSGGNSEQFF.

J is TRBJ2-7 and V is TRBV29-1; D may be TRBD1 (6 bases). This CDR3 region has 11 residues. Trimming stripped 7 bases from V and 2 bases from J, with 9 bases between. Germline V gives CDR1 SQVTM, CDR2 ANQGSEA. CDR3 residues: CSARDTYEQYF. In nucleotides, the CDR3 is TGCAGCGCCCGGGACACCTACGAGCAGTACTTC.

The chain recombines TRBV30 with TRBJ2-7, with a possible D match to TRBD1 (6 bases). The V and J ends lost 0 bases and 2 bases respectively, with 14 bases between them. Germline-derived CDR1 and CDR2 are GTSNPN and SVGIG (reference sequence). This CDR3 contains 15 residues. CDR3 coding DNA: TGTGCCTGGAGTGTACGCAGGACAGAGCCCTACGAGCAGTACTTC. Protein product: CAWSVRRTEPYEQYF.

The rearrangement uses TRBV3-1 (or the pseudogene TRBV3-2) and TRBJ2-5, with no clear D. Germline-derived CDR1 and CDR2 are LGHDT and YNNKEL (reference sequence). The CDR3 extends over 15 amino acids. V lost 4 bases and J lost 4, with 16 bases in between. The chain's CDR3 is CASSLSLIGVETQYF. The CDR3 bases are TGTGCCAGCAGCCTTAGCTTAATAGGAGTAGAGACCCAGTACTTC.

The rearrangement joins TRBV6-2 or TRBV6-3 to TRBJ2-1, with D tentatively TRBD2 (5 bases). The germline gives CDR1 MNHEY, CDR2 SVGEGT. This CDR3 has 14 residues. The V end was cut by 4 bases, the J end by 6 bases, with 13 bases between. CDR3 loop: CASSSRALLNEQFF. CDR3 nucleotide sequence: TGTGCCAGCAGTTCGCGGGCCTTACTCAATGAGCAGTTCTTC.

The CDR3 nucleotides are TGTGCCTTGGGCACTAGCGGGATCAACGAGCAGTACTTC. It yields the protein CALGTSGINEQYF. The chain carries TRBV30 and TRBJ2-7; 10 bases align to TRBD2. This CDR3 has 13 amino acids. CDR1 is GTSNPN, CDR2 SVGIG, per germline (reference sequence). Losses at the gene ends were 7 bases for V and 5 bases for J; bases not matched to a gene: 8.

This clone was seen a single time. V gene TRBV6-6 combines with J gene TRBJ1-6, with TRBD1 matching over 8 bases. The trim removed 5 bases at V and 0 bases at J, leaving 6 bases unmatched. CDR3 length: 17 amino acids. Germline CDR1 is MNHNY and CDR2 is SVGAGI (reference sequence). CDR3 protein: CASSPRTGSSYNSPLHF. CDR3 bases: TGTGCCAGCAGTCCGCGGACAGGGAGCTCCTATAATTCACCCCTCCACTTT.

The rearrangement links TRBV5-1 to TRBJ1-1, with a weak D call TRBD1 (5 bases). The V end lost 2 bases, the J end lost 2 bases, and 13 bases lay between the germline ends. This CDR3 comprises 15 residues. CDR1 is SGHRS and CDR2 is YFSETQ in the germline V gene. The DNA for the CDR3 is TGCGCCAGCAGCTTCGGGGGTGGGGGAAACACTGAAGCTTTCTTT. Translated, it gives CASSFGGGGNTEAFF.

A few counts support this clone. This rearrangement joins TRBV5-1 to TRBJ2-2, with D tentatively TRBD1 (5 bases). The germline V gene has CDR1 SGHRS and CDR2 YFSETQ. This CDR3 region has 13 residues. Deletions cut 4 bases from V and 5 bases from J, with 9 bases between. CDR3 nucleotide sequence: TGCGCCAGCAGCCTAGGGGTTACCGGGGAGCTGTTTTTT. This gives the protein CASSLGVTGELFF.

V gene TRBV3-1 (or the pseudogene TRBV3-2) combines with J gene TRBJ2-1; 11 nucleotides match TRBD2. With 4 bases clipped from V and 6 bases from J, the junction kept 2 bases outside the gene matches. Germline CDR1 and CDR2: LGHDT and YNNKEL (reference sequence). The CDR3 consists of 14 residues. The CDR3 sequence is CASSPLAGGNEQFF. In nucleotides, the CDR3 is TGTGCCAGCAGCCCTCTAGCGGGAGGCAATGAGCAGTTCTTC.

J is TRBJ2-4 and V is TRBV5-1; no firm D call. This CDR3 is built from 11 residues. Germline CDR1 SGHRS, CDR2 YFSETQ. V was trimmed by 4 bases and J by 7 bases, leaving 6 bases between them. The CDR3 DNA follows: TGCGCCAGCAGCAACGGGAACATTCAGTACTTC. Its translation is CASSNGNIQYF.

The chain combines TRBV11-2 with TRBJ2-1; 11 bases are shared with TRBD1. Germline lookup yields CDR1 SGHAT and CDR2 FQNNGV. The junction had 11 bases not matched to a gene; V was cut back by 5 bases and J by 8 bases. The length of the CDR3 is 16 residues. CDR3 in amino acids: CASSKDRGHSLDEQFF. The DNA of the CDR3 is TGTGCCAGCAGCAAGGACAGGGGGCATTCTCTGGATGAGCAGTTCTTC.

CDR3 nucleotides: TGTGCCAGTAAGCGAAGGAATGAGCAGTTCTTC. It codes for CASKRRNEQFF. The chain combines TRBV12-3 or TRBV12-4 with TRBJ2-1; D is unclear. There are 11 residues in the CDR3. The V end lost 9 bases, the J end lost 7 bases, and 10 bases lay between the germline ends.

In DNA, the CDR3 is TGTGCCAGCAGCCCGGGACAGGGCAGAGAGACCCAGTACTTC. Amino acid sequence: CASSPGQGRETQYF. The J gene is TRBJ2-5, the V gene TRBV11-2; 9 positions agree with TRBD1. The CDR3 length is 14 residues. The germline gives CDR1 SGHAT, CDR2 FQNNGV. V lost 5 bases and J lost 4; bases outside the gene matches: 5. Drawing the rest from reference TRBV11-2 and TRBJ2-5, the complete variable domain is EAGVAQSPRYKIIEKRQSVAFWCNPISGHATLYWYQQILGQGPKLLIQFQNNGVVDDSQLPKDRFSAERLKGVDSTLKIQPAKLEDSAVYLCASSPGQGRETQYFGPGTRLLVL.

V usage is TRBV27 and J usage is TRBJ2-7, with 8 bases lining up with TRBD1. The V segment lost 3 bases and the J segment 3 bases; nucleotides outside the gene matches: 10. Looked up from germline, CDR1 is MNHEY and CDR2 is SMNVEV (reference sequence). The CDR3 is 16 residues long. Here the CDR3 DNA reads TGTGCCAGCAGTTTTCCGGGACAGGAAATAAACTACGAGCAGTACTTC. It is translated as CASSFPGQEINYEQYF.

Points on this clone: A read error may be the cause here, since a much bigger clone is one base away. This rearrangement joins TRBV5-5 to TRBJ1-2; TRBD1 aligns across 7 bases. Germline CDR1 SGHKS, CDR2 YYEKEE (reference sequence). V trimming: 4 bases; J trimming: 2 bases; junction bases outside the gene matches: 2. The CDR3 extends over 13 amino acids. The CDR3 bases are TGTGCCAGCAGCCCGACAGGGAACTATGGCTACACCTTC. Protein product: CASSPTGNYGYTF.

The rearrangement links TRBV27 to TRBJ2-1, with D possibly matching TRBD1 (6 bases). CDR1 MNHEY and CDR2 SMNVEV come from the germline V gene (reference sequence). The V end lost 10 bases, the J end lost 7 bases, and 17 bases lay between the germline ends. The CDR3 totals 13 residues. CDR3 sequence reads: CATSLGAGNEQFF. The DNA of the CDR3 is TGTGCCACCTCTCTGGGGGCAGGAAATGAGCAGTTCTTC.

The rearrangement uses TRBV2 and TRBJ1-6; 7 nucleotides agree with TRBD1. Germline V lookup: CDR1 SNHLY, CDR2 FYNNEI. Trimming took 1 base from V and 7 from J; bases not matched to a gene: 7. The CDR3 loop spans 16 amino acids. CDR3 protein: CASSEEVTGKNSPLHF. As DNA, the CDR3 is TGTGCCAGCAGTGAAGAAGTGACAGGGAAGAATTCACCCCTCCACTTT.

V gene TRBV11-3 combines with J gene TRBJ2-2; maybe TRBD2 (7 bases). CDR3 size: 17 residues. V lost 1 base and J lost 3, with 15 bases in between. The germline gives CDR1 SGHNT, CDR2 YENEEA. The chain's CDR3 is CASSLGVRGPDTGELFF. The CDR3 DNA sequence: TGTGCCAGCAGCTTAGGAGTGCGGGGGCCCGACACCGGGGAGCTGTTTTTT.

The CDR3 DNA reads as TGCGCCAGCAGCCGGGGACAGGCCGGATCCGAAAAACTGTTTTTT. Protein sequence: CASSRGQAGSEKLFF. The chain couples TRBV4-1 to TRBJ1-4; 8 bases line up with TRBD1. The CDR3 covers 15 residues. CDR1 MGHRA and CDR2 YSYEKL come from the germline V gene. The V and J ends lost 4 bases and 8 bases, in that order; junction bases with no gene match: 9.

The rearrangement uses TRBV30 and TRBJ2-6, with TRBD1 identical over 7 bases. Germline V lookup: CDR1 GTSNPN, CDR2 SVGIG (reference sequence). The CDR3 loop spans 16 amino acids. V trimming: 8 bases; J trimming: 0 bases; junction bases outside the gene matches: 10. The CDR3: CARRTGGLSGANVLTF. CDR3 nucleotides: TGTGCCCGACGGACAGGAGGTCTCTCTGGGGCCAACGTCCTGACTTTC.

CDR3 in amino acids: CASSPLGLAGEDTQYF. DNA for the CDR3: TGTGCCAGCTCACCTCTGGGACTAGCGGGGGAAGATACGCAGTATTTT. This chain links TRBV18 with TRBJ2-3; 14 positions match TRBD2. This CDR3 spans 16 amino acids. CDR1 and CDR2 (germline): KGHSH, LQKENI. V trimming: 3 bases; J trimming: 5 bases; junction bases outside the gene matches: 4.

The rearrangement uses TRBV18 and TRBJ2-7; D possibly corresponds to TRBD2 (5 bases). V lost 6 bases and J 3 bases, leaving 12 bases between the germline ends. There are 13 residues in the CDR3. Per the germline V gene, CDR1 is KGHSH and CDR2 is LQKENI. The CDR3 loop reads CASSAAGNYEQYF. The CDR3 region has the DNA TGTGCCAGCTCGGCGGCCGGGAACTACGAGCAGTACTTC.

The genes are TRBV5-5 and TRBJ1-1; 8 bases line up with TRBD1. The CDR3 is 14 amino acids. Looked up from germline, CDR1 is SGHKS and CDR2 is YYEKEE (reference sequence). V shed 2 bases, J shed 5 bases, and the junction held 5 bases outside the gene matches. The chain's CDR3 is CASSFTGGGTEAFF. For the CDR3, the DNA is TGTGCCAGCAGCTTCACAGGGGGTGGGACTGAAGCTTTCTTT.

The chain links TRBV15 to TRBJ2-1; D uncertain. The ends were cut back, 3 bases at V and 0 bases at J, with 6 bases in the middle. Looked up from germline, CDR1 is LNHNV and CDR2 is YYDKDF (reference sequence). CDR3 length: 14 amino acids. CDR3 DNA: TGTGCCACCAGCAGGACGGGCTCCTACAATGAGCAGTTCTTC. Protein product: CATSRTGSYNEQFF. The full variable domain, with the rest looked up from reference TRBV15 and TRBJ2-1, is DAMVIQNPRYQVTQFGKPVTLSCSQTLNHNVMYWYQQKSSQAPKLLFHYYDKDFNNEADTPDNFQSRRPNTSFCFLDIRSPGLGDTAMYLCATSRTGSYNEQFFGPGTRLTVL.

On this clone itself: The sample holds other DNA sequences that translate to the same CDR3. The chain uses TRBV29-1 and TRBJ1-1, with 9 bases that match TRBD1. The J segment lost 2 bases and the V segment lost 6 bases, leaving 4 bases of the junction unmatched. This CDR3 is built from 13 residues. Germline V gene sequence: CDR1 SQVTM, CDR2 ANQGSEA. The CDR3 bases are TGCAGCGTCCGGGGACAGGGAAACACTGAAGCTTTCTTT. Translated: CSVRGQGNTEAFF.

The chain joins TRBV21-1 to TRBJ1-5; the DNA was not compared with TRBD1, the D call given in the table. TRBV21-1 is deemed a pseudogene. This CDR3 has 17 residues. The CDR3 DNA reads TGTGCCAGCAGCAGCCCTGAGCGGGACAGGCAGAGGCAGCCCCAGCATTTT. It encodes CASSSPERDRQRQPQHF.

The V call is TRBV28, the J call TRBJ1-2; D not resolved. Germline lookup yields CDR1 MDHEN and CDR2 SYDVKM. The V end was cut by 3 bases, the J end by 1 base, with 12 bases between. The CDR3 totals 15 residues. The CDR3 nucleotides read TGTGCCAGCAGTTTGACTGGAACCCTTAACTATGGCTACACCTTC. Its translation is CASSLTGTLNYGYTF.